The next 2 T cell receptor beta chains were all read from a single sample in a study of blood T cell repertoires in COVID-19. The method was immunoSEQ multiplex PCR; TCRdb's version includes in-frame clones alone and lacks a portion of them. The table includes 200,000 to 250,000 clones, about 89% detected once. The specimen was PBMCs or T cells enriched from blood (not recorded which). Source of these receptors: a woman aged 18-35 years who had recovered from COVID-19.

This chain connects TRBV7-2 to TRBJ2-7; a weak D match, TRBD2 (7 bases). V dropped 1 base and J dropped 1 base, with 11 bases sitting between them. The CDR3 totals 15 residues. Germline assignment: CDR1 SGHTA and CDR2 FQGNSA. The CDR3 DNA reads TGTGCCAGCAGCTTAGAGGCGGGGGCATCCTACGAGCAGTACTTC. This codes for CASSLEAGASYEQYF.

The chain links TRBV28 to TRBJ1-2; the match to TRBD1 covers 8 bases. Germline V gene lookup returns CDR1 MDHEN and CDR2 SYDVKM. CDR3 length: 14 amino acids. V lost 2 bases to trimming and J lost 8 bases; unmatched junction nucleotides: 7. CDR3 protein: CASSLRDRWWGYTF. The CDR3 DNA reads TGTGCCAGCAGTTTACGGGACAGGTGGTGGGGCTACACCTTC.